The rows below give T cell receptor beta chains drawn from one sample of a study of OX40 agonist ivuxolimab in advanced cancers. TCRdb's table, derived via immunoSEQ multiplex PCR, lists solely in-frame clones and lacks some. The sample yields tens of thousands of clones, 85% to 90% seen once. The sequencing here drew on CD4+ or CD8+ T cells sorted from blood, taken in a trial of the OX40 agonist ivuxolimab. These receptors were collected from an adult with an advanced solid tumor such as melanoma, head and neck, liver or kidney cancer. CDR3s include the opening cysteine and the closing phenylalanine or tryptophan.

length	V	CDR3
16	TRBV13	CASSSPRTGSTDTQYF
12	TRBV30	CAWSFLGTGQYF
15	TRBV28	CASTVLGQHQETQYF
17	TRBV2	CASSDPTTGLRNTEAFF
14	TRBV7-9	CASSFGTAEYEQYF
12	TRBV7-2	CASSLEFSPLHF
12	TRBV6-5	CASIDAILEAFF
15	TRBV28	CASSLTGGIDDEQYF
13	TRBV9	CASSPSLSYEQYF
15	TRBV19	CASKIEQGTNQPQHF
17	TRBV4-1	CASSLRDGLYSNQPQHF
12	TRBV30	CAWSGDSYEQYF
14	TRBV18	CASSPRAENTEAFF
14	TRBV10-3	CALGKTPNTGELFF
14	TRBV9	CASSGPPMNTEAFF
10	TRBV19	CARKSYEQYF
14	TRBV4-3	CASSQDAVVIEQFF
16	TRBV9	CASSASGLAFAYEQYF
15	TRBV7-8	CASSLEGTVFTEAFF
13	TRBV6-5	CASSYQGDSEAFF
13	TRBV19	CASAPASNYGYTF
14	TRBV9	CASSVTGMNTEAFF
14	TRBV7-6	CASSLAEPTDTQYF
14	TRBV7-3	CASSLSPGENEQFF
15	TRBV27	CASTSGGGMSTEAFF